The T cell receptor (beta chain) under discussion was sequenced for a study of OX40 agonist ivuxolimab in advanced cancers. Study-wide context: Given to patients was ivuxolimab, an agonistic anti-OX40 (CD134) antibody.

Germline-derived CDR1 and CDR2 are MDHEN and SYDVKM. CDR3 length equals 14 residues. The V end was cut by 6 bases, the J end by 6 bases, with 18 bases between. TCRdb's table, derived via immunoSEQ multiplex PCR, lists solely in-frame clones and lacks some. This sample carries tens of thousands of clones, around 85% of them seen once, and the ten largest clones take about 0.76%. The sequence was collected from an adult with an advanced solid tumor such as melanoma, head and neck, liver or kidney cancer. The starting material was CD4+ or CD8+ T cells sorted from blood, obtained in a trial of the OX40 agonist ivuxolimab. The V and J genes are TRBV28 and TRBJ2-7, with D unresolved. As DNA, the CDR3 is TGTGCCAGCAGCCCCATAGGTGCAAGACTCGAGCAGTACTTC. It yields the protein CASSPIGARLEQYF.